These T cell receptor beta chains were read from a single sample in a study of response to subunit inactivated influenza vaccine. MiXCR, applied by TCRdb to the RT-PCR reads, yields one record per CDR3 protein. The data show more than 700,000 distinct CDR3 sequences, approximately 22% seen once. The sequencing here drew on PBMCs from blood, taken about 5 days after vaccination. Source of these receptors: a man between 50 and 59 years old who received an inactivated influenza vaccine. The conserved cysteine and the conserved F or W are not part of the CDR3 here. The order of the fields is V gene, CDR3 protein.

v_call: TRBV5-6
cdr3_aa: ASSFAGPTDTQY

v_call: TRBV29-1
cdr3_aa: SVTRTASNTGELF

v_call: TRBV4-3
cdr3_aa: ASSNSMGTVETQY

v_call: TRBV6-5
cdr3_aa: ASSYSSLLGSYNEQF

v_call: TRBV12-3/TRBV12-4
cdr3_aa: ASTLDRGDYEQY

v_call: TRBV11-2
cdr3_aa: ASSLVEANTGELF

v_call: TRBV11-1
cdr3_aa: ASSFGQGANPRSYEQY

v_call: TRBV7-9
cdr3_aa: ASSLQGPQY

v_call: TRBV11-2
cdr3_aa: ASSRALRDYNEQF

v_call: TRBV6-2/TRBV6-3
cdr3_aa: ASSYEGQGEQY

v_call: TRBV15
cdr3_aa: ATSRDMGTTRYRSEQF

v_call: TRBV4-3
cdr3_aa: ASSLQAEYNEQF

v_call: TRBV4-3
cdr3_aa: ASSQGTSGAGEQY

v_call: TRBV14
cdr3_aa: ASSQGAVQGQF

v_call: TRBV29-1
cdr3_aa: SVAPMNTEAF

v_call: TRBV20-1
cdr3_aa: SAPQSGHSYEQY

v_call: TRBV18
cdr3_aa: ASSPLSEGTEQY

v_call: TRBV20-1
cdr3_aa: SAFLASPDTQY

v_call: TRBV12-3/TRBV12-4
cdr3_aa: ASRAGQASYEQY

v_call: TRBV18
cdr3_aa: ASSPQLTSGRTDTQY

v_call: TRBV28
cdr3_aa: ASTLGTSLYLKQF

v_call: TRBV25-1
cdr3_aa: ASSGQAGSSYNEQF

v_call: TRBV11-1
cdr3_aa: ASSDGVRNTEAF

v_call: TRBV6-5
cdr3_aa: ASSSLAGVPRDTQY

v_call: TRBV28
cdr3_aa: ATPTGTASDGYT

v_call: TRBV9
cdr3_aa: ASSVWDTPYEQY

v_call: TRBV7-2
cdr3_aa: ASSAGHINSPLH

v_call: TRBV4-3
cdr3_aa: ASSQDRSNSPLH

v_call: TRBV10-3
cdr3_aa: ASREGGYSPLH

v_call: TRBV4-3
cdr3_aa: ASSQEGGQGDEQY

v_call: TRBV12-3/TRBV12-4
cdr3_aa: ASSRQDYTGELF

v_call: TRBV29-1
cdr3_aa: SVDSGPYEQY

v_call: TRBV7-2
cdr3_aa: ASSLAGVGGETQY

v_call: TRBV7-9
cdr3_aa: ASSLVVPHNEQF

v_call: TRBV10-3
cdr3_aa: ATTHSGQGDSYEQY

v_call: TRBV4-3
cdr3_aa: ASSQETGGDSAF

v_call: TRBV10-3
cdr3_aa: AISAGLAGNNEQF

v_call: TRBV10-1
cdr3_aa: ASSARQTNTEAF

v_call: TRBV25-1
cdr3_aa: ASSAGPGLSTGELF

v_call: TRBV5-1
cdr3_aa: ASSLANVYEQY

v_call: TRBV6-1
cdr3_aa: ASSRPYSGTGGRGEQF

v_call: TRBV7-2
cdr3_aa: ASSFGQGGQPQH

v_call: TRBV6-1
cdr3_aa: ASTQSASGLYEQY

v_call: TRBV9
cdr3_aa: ASSVGPGGNTGELF

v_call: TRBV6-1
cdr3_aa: ASSDSVHEQF

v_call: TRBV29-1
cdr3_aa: SIKDSDTEAF

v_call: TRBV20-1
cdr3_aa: SAPGGGRAQETQY

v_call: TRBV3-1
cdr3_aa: ATTNGREWNEQF

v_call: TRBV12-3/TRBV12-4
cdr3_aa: ASSGAFSASTDTQY

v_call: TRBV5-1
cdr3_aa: ASSRSTGTDNEQF

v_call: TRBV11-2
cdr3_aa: ASSFYRTTIGEETQY